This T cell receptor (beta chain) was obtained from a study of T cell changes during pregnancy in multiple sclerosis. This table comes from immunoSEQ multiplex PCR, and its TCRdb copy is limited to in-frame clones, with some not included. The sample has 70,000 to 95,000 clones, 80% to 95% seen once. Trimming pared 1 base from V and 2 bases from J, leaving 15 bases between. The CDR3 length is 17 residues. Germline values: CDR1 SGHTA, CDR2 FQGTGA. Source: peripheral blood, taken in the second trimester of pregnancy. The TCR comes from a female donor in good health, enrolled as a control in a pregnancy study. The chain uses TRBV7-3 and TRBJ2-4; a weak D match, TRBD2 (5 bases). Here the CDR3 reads CASSLSTGERTKNIQYF. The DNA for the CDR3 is TGTGCCAGCAGCTTAAGTACCGGGGAGAGGACCAAAAACATTCAGTACTTC.